Following are 9 T cell receptor beta chains from one sample sequenced in a study of blood T cell repertoires in COVID-19. Measured with immunoSEQ multiplex PCR; TCRdb has only the in-frame clones, and not every one. This sample has 86,000 or so clones; roughly 95% occur once, and the top ten carry about 4.5%. The sample consisted of peripheral blood. These receptors originate from a human donor with active COVID-19. The donor label of this sample is uncertain.

The V and J genes are TRBV18 and TRBJ2-5; 7 bases agree with TRBD2. CDR1 is KGHSH, CDR2 LQKENI, per germline. J was trimmed by 3 bases and V by 4 bases; bases with no gene match: 5. The CDR3 spans 14 residues. CDR3 nucleotides: TGTGCCAGCTCACTACTAGCGACGAAAGAGACCCAGTACTTC. Translation gives CASSLLATKETQYF.

The chain combines TRBV27 with TRBJ2-1; D perhaps matches TRBD2 (6 bases). Trimming cost V 6 bases and J 10 bases, with 10 bases left between them. This CDR3 is 11 amino acids long. The germline V gene has CDR1 MNHEY and CDR2 SMNVEV (reference sequence). CDR3 DNA: TGTGCCAGCAGCGTTGGGGGGGAGCAGTTCTTC. Translation: CASSVGGEQFF.

The V call is TRBV3-1 (or the pseudogene TRBV3-2), the J call TRBJ2-4; 9 positions match TRBD2. J was trimmed by 0 bases and V by 4 bases; bases with no gene match: 1. CDR3 length equals 15 residues. Germline loops: CDR1 LGHDT, CDR2 YNNKEL (reference sequence). The CDR3 DNA reads TGTGCCAGCAGCCCTAGCGGGGTAGCCAAAAACATTCAGTACTTC. Translating it yields CASSPSGVAKNIQYF.

This clone appeared a single time. The rearrangement joins TRBV6-1 to TRBJ2-7, with a tentative D call TRBD2 (6 bases). The CDR3 covers 16 residues. V was trimmed by 3 bases and J by 0 bases, leaving 15 bases between them. Germline V gene data show CDR1 as MNHNS and CDR2 as SASEGT. In DNA, the CDR3 is TGTGCCAGCAGTGATGGCTTTGGGGGGAGCTCCTACGAGCAGTACTTC. Translation gives CASSDGFGGSSYEQYF.

The chain links TRBV19 to TRBJ1-1; TRBD1 aligns across 9 bases. Germline loops: CDR1 LNHDA, CDR2 SQIVND (reference sequence). There are 15 residues in the CDR3. The CDR3 reads CASRTGAYLGTEAFF. In DNA, the CDR3 is TGTGCGTCCCGGACAGGGGCCTATCTGGGCACTGAAGCTTTCTTT.

This chain uses TRBV19 with TRBJ1-2, with TRBD1 identical over 7 bases. The J segment lost 1 base and the V segment lost 5 bases, leaving 4 bases of the junction unmatched. Germline V gives CDR1 LNHDA, CDR2 SQIVND (reference sequence). CDR3 size: 14 residues. The CDR3 here is CASSPTGDNYGYTF. The CDR3 DNA reads as TGTGCCAGTAGTCCAACAGGGGATAACTATGGCTACACCTTC.

V gene TRBV6-6 combines with J gene TRBJ1-5; possibly TRBD1 for D (5 bases). Germline V CDR1 and CDR2: MNHNY, SVGAGI (reference sequence). V dropped 2 bases and J dropped 4 bases, with 9 bases sitting between them. The CDR3 is 14 residues long. The CDR3 spells CASSYTQGNQPQHF. CDR3 coding DNA: TGTGCCAGCAGTTACACGCAGGGAAATCAGCCCCAGCATTTT.

This chain links TRBV3-1 (or the pseudogene TRBV3-2) with TRBJ2-1, with D perhaps matching TRBD2 (6 bases). There are 18 residues in the CDR3. Germline assignment: CDR1 LGHDT and CDR2 YNNKEL (reference sequence). Trimming took 1 base from V and 9 from J, leaving 25 bases between them. The CDR3 is CASSQAMIAGPTDAEQFF. In DNA form, the CDR3 reads TGTGCCAGCAGCCAAGCTATGATCGCGGGGCCTACGGACGCTGAGCAGTTCTTC.

This clone was counted a single time. The rearrangement links TRBV28 to TRBJ2-7; D might be TRBD1 (7 bases). Looked up from germline, CDR1 is MDHEN and CDR2 is SYDVKM. The germline V and J ends were trimmed by 7 bases and 7 bases, with 26 bases remaining between them. CDR3 length equals 16 residues. The CDR3 nucleotides read TGTGCCAGCACTGTAGGGGGGCAGGGGGGCTTTCTGGAGCAGTACTTC. It codes for CASTVGGQGGFLEQYF.